One sample yielded the 6 T cell receptor beta chains listed below, sequenced in a study of blood T cells in healthy people across ages. Then a second PCR, running roughly 7 to 11 cycles, was carried out with a sample-barcoded 5' primer and a J-beta primer mix. TCRdb fed the 5' RACE reads into MiXCR, producing one record per CDR3 protein. This sample has around 1.5 million distinct CDR3 sequences, with 59% found just once. Sequenced: blood. These receptors were obtained from a man in his late teens or twenties in good health.

The chain couples TRBV4-1 to TRBJ2-7, with D maybe TRBD2 (6 bases). Trimming cost V 5 bases and J 6 bases, with 14 bases left between them. In germline, CDR1 is MGHRA, CDR2 YSYEKL. The CDR3 is 13 residues long. CDR3 coding DNA: TGCGCCAGCAGCGCGGGACCAAAGTTCGAGCAGTACTTC. Encoded protein: CASSAGPKFEQYF.

The V and J genes are TRBV7-2 and TRBJ2-7, with D hard to call. Germline V CDR1 and CDR2: SGHTA, FQGNSA. CDR3 length equals 12 residues. The germline V and J ends were trimmed by 4 bases and 4 bases, with 8 bases remaining between them. The CDR3 sequence: CASSYPLYEQYF. CDR3 DNA: TGTGCCAGCAGCTACCCCTTGTACGAGCAGTACTTC.

A single count supports this clonotype. The CDR3 protein is CASSYPGGPNYGYTF. The CDR3 DNA is TGTGCCAGCAGTTACCCAGGAGGTCCCAACTATGGCTACACCTTC. This sequence joins TRBV6-7 and TRBJ1-2; D not resolved. TRBV6-7 is reported as an ORF; its role is uncertain. The ends were cut back, 2 bases at V and 2 bases at J, with 12 bases in the middle. This CDR3 region has 15 residues.

This clonotype has just a few counts. The gene calls are TRBV7-9 and TRBJ2-5; D is undetermined. Per the germline V gene, CDR1 is SEHNR and CDR2 is FQNEAQ (reference sequence). The V gene lost 3 bases and the J gene lost 5 bases, with 13 bases spanning the gap. This CDR3 is built from 14 residues. For the CDR3, the DNA is TGTGCCAGCAGCTTTTCCACAGAGTGGGAGACCCAGTACTTC. Its translation is CASSFSTEWETQYF.

The CDR3 protein is CASSQDTQGVWYEQYF. For the CDR3, the DNA is TGCGCCAGCAGCCAAGATACGCAGGGGGTGTGGTACGAGCAGTACTTC. The chain joins TRBV4-3 to TRBJ2-7; the match to TRBD1 covers 7 bases. The V segment lost 0 bases and the J segment 4 bases; nucleotides outside the gene matches: 9. Looked up from germline, CDR1 is LGHNA and CDR2 is YSLEER. The CDR3 spans 16 residues.

This rearrangement joins TRBV30 to TRBJ2-1, with TRBD2 as a possible D gene (6 bases). Between the trimmed V and J ends, which lost 8 bases and 5 bases, there was a span of 13 bases. The CDR3 runs 12 residues. CDR1 and CDR2 from the germline V gene are GTSNPN and SVGIG (reference sequence). The CDR3 loop is CALGGRHNEQFF. The CDR3 region has the DNA TGTGCCCTTGGGGGGAGGCACAATGAGCAGTTCTTC.